This T cell receptor beta chain is from a study of blood T cell repertoires in COVID-19. The V gene lost 8 bases and the J gene lost 5 bases, with 22 bases spanning the gap. CDR3 size: 15 residues. Germline lookup yields CDR1 KGHSH and CDR2 LQKENI. Data came from immunoSEQ multiplex PCR; TCRdb stores just in-frame clones and leaves some out. The sample lists fewer than 250,000 clones, roughly nine tenths seen once, with less than 0.75% in the top ten. The clonotype was recovered from a man aged 40-50 years with acute or convalescent COVID-19. The chain recombines TRBV18 with TRBJ2-7; D may be TRBD1 (6 bases). Sequencing was carried out using peripheral blood. CDR3 DNA: TGTGCCAGCCTACTTGGCTTACAGGGTAATCACGAGCAGTACTTC. It translates to CASLLGLQGNHEQYF.